This TCR beta chain was captured by sequencing in a study of memory CD4+ T cells and cytomegalovirus serostatus (dated by TCRdb to between 2018 and 2020). A note on the overall study: A total of some 33 healthy Belgian adults, of whom 9 were CMV seropositive and approximately 25 were CMV seronegative, were included in the cohort. The study sequenced CD4+ memory TCRbeta repertoires of a Belgian cohort with known cytomegalovirus serostatus to replicate a published TCR-based CMV serostatus classifier. The paper's findings and limits, for the study overall: On the Belgian cohort, the classifier based on the original framework reached a median bootstrapped AUC of roughly 0.94, with a 95% CI of 0.76-1.00. Unlike the original study, which covered naive and memory CD4+ and CD8+ populations, the Belgian study sequenced only CD4+CD45RO+ memory cells. Among the approximately 160 previously reported CMV-associated TCRbeta sequences, 67 showed up in the CD4+ memory repertoires, with each one found in between one and five individuals. Results were interpreted as suggesting that the CMV-associated TCR signature is largely present in the CD4+ memory repertoire. For predicting CMV serostatus, the median bootstrapped AUC was roughly 0.96 using the original framework and 0.9 to 0.92 using a US-trained random forest.

Single viable CD3+CD4+CD8-CD45RO+ cells were sorted as memory CD4+ T cells on a FACSAria II. CMV serostatus was determined with a Roche Elecsys assay detecting serum IgG against CMV pp150, pp28, p38 and p52. Once the samples were thawed, total CD4+ T cells were enriched through positive selection using CD4 magnetic microbeads. The samples came from a separate study whose specific focus was interrogating the CD4+ T cell memory repertoire. Peripheral blood mononuclear cells were isolated and cryopreserved according to standard operating procedures, and serum was kept at -80 degrees C. The staining relied on CD3-PerCP (BW264/56), CD4-APC (RPA-T4), CD45RO-PE (UCHT1) and CD8-Pacific Orange (3B5) antibodies, and Sytox blue was used to exclude non-viable cells. Comment on this clone: This clone's antigen is unknown. It has no much larger one-base neighbor in the sample; base qualities were not kept.

CDR1 SGHTA and CDR2 FQGNSA were looked up in the germline V gene. The CDR3, from cysteine to phenylalanine, totals 12 residues. This entry keeps only the CDR3 DNA: 36 bases, framed from base 1. The trim is 8 bases for V and 5 bases for J, with a gap of 12 bases between the germline ends. Genomic DNA was extracted from sorted cells with the Quick-DNA Microprep Kit. Amplification of TCRbeta DNA was done with the immunoSEQ hsTCRbeta kit, following the protocol from the manufacturer. An Illumina MiSeq instrument was used to sequence the TCRbeta libraries. Concerning the study's data processing: After out-of-frame sequences were removed, some 2 million distinct TCRbeta sequences remained, averaging about 67,000 per individual. Two values were used to score each individual: the count of roughly 150 previously reported CMV-associated TCRbeta sequences and the total count of productive distinct TCRbeta sequences. A beta-binomial model was reimplemented in Python, and random forests from scikit-learn, run with default parameters, were trained on data from the US cohort. On the Belgian cohort, classifier performance was reported as the median AUC, along with percentile confidence intervals, across 10,000 bootstrap iterations. TCRdb limited this immuneACCESS table to in-frame rearrangements with V and J called. A share of clones is missing; checked studies link under half to unresolved V genes, and the rest is unexplained. V and J calls and clone size follow that table, whereas D and trimming were derived from the DNA. The sample yields 70,000 to 90,000 clones; approximately 78% were counted once. Of the sample, 2.6% is held by the ten largest clones.

The V gene is TRBV7-2 and the J gene is TRBJ1-1, with an unclear D gene assignment. Sequencing input: memory CD4+ T cells from blood. This TCR was recovered from an adult in good health and CMV-seropositive. The DNA reads TGTGCCAGCCGGGGTTATTGGACTGAAGCTTTCTTT. Its coded protein is CASRGYWTEAFF.